The rows below give T cell receptor beta chains drawn from one sample of a study of early T cells in non-severe SARS-CoV-2 infection. From the 5' RACE reads, TCRdb called clonotypes with MiXCR, one entry per CDR3 protein. The repertoire consists of over 100,000 distinct CDR3 sequences, with over 10% occurring once and the leading ten covering about 5.7%. Material: whole blood. The receptors shown here come from an adult who was a healthcare worker with PCR-confirmed SARS-CoV-2 infection or an uninfected control (not recorded which). The CDR3 runs from the conserved cysteine through the conserved F or W. D genes are given only for firm matches. Expanded clones get a size class; other rows say once, few or many, or leave the size out.

clone_size j_call d_call v_call cdr3_aa cdr3_nt
many TRBJ2-1 - TRBV12-2 CASRFRTSGNEQFF TGTGCAAGTCGCTTCAGGACGTCTGGGAATGAGCAGTTCTTC
- TRBJ2-7 TRBD1 TRBV9 CASSGQDRAHEQYF TGTGCCAGCAGCGGACAGGACAGGGCCCACGAGCAGTACTTC
- TRBJ2-3 - TRBV29-1 CSVSSGARWADTQYF TGCAGCGTCAGTTCGGGAGCCCGTTGGGCAGATACGCAGTATTTT
- TRBJ2-3 - TRBV20-1 CSARLAGKGTDTQYF TGCAGTGCTAGACTGGCGGGAAAGGGGACAGATACGCAGTATTTT
many TRBJ1-2 - TRBV7-8 CASSPSRAGDVGYTF TGTGCCAGCAGCCCGAGCAGGGCGGGGGATGTGGGCTACACCTTC
few TRBJ1-2 - TRBV9 CASGVRDRSYTF TGTGCCAGTGGAGTCCGCGACCGGAGCTACACCTTC
many TRBJ2-7 TRBD1 TRBV7-9 CASRPGQGGYEQYF TGTGCCAGCAGGCCCGGACAGGGTGGGTACGAGCAGTACTTC
few TRBJ2-1 TRBD1 TRBV5-1 CASSPWTGGIYNEQFF TGCGCCAGCAGCCCGTGGACAGGGGGGATCTACAATGAGCAGTTCTTC
few TRBJ2-1 TRBD2 TRBV20-1 CSARGTSGLWKFF TGCAGTGCTAGGGGGACTAGCGGACTTTGGAAGTTCTTC
- TRBJ2-7 TRBD2 TRBV4-1 CASSQGSLATHYEQYF TGCGCCAGCAGCCAAGGCTCACTAGCGACGCACTACGAGCAGTACTTC
- TRBJ1-2 - TRBV7-9 CASSPLGDGYTF TGTGCCAGCAGCCCGCTGGGTGATGGCTACACCTTC
many TRBJ2-3 TRBD2 TRBV19 CASSSGIGGTDTQYF TGTGCCAGTTCGAGCGGGATAGGGGGCACAGATACGCAGTATTTT
many TRBJ1-4 TRBD1 TRBV7-2 CASSRDRGREKLFF TGTGCCAGCAGCCGGGACAGGGGAAGAGAAAAACTGTTTTTT
- TRBJ2-5 - TRBV5-8 CASSLGTAQMSQHF TGTGCCAGCAGCTTGGGAACAGCCCAGATGTCCCAGCACTTC
many TRBJ2-1 - TRBV6-6 CASRQPSSYNEQFF TGTGCCAGCAGACAACCGAGCTCCTACAATGAGCAGTTCTTC
few TRBJ2-2 - TRBV6-2/TRBV6-3 CASSYVPLTGELFF TGTGCCAGCAGTTATGTGCCGCTCACCGGGGAGCTGTTTTTT
- TRBJ2-3 TRBD2 TRBV5-1 CASSERDATDTQYF TGCGCCAGCAGTGAGCGGGATGCCACAGATACGCAGTATTTT
many TRBJ2-1 TRBD2 TRBV15 CATSRDLAGGPDEQFF TGTGCCACCAGCAGAGATTTAGCGGGAGGGCCGGATGAGCAGTTCTTC
few TRBJ2-7 - TRBV28 CASSQQGTEQYF TGTGCCAGCAGTCAACAGGGCACCGAGCAGTACTTC
few TRBJ2-1 - TRBV7-8 CASSSHRDEQFF TGTGCCAGCAGCTCCCACCGGGACGAGCAGTTCTTC
- TRBJ2-1 - TRBV7-9 CASSFLYEQFF TGTGCCAGCAGCTTTCTGTATGAGCAGTTCTTC
many TRBJ1-4 - TRBV20-1 CSAREPPGEKLFF TGCAGTGCTAGAGAGCCACCCGGGGAAAAACTGTTTTTT
many TRBJ1-1 - TRBV7-9 CASNSHLNTEAFF TGTGCCAGCAACTCCCACCTAAACACTGAAGCTTTCTTT
few TRBJ2-1 TRBD2 TRBV11-2 CASSLIQRGYNEQFF TGTGCCAGCAGCTTAATCCAGCGGGGATACAATGAGCAGTTCTTC
- TRBJ2-1 TRBD2 TRBV5-6 CASSPALAGVRNEQFF TGTGCCAGCAGCCCTGCACTAGCGGGAGTGAGGAATGAGCAGTTCTTC
medium-sized TRBJ2-5 - TRBV5-6 CASSYQETQYF TGTGCCAGCAGCTACCAAGAGACCCAGTACTTC
few TRBJ1-1 - TRBV6-5 CASSYGSEAFF TGTGCCAGCAGTTACGGATCTGAAGCTTTCTTT
few TRBJ1-4 - TRBV27 CASSLGREDEKLFF TGTGCCAGCAGTTTGGGGAGGGAAGATGAAAAACTGTTTTTT